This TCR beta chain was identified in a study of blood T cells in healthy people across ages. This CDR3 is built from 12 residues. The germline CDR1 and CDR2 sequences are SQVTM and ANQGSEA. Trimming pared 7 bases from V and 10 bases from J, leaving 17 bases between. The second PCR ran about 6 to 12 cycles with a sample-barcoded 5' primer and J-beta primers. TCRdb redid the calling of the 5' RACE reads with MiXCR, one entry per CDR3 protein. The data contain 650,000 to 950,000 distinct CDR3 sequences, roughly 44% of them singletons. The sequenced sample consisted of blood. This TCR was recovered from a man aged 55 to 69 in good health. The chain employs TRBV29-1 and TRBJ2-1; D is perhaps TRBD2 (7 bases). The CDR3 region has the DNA TGCAGCGCTGGGGGGGGGCATCGCGAGCAGTTCTTC. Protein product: CSAGGGHREQFF.